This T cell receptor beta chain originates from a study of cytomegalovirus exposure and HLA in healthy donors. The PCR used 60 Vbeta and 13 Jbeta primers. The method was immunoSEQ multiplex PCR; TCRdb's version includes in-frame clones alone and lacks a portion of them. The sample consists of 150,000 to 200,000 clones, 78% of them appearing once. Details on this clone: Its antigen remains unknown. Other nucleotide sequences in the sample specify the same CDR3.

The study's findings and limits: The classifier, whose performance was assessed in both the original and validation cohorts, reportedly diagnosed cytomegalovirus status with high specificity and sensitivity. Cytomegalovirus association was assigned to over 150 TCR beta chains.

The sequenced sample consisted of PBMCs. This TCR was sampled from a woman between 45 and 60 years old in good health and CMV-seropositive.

CDR3 sequence (DNA): TGCAGCGTGGGGGGACTAGCGGACAAGGGGACAGATACGCAGTATTTT. This translates into CSVGGLADKGTDTQYF. V is TRBV29-1 and J is TRBJ2-3; 11 positions agree with TRBD2. This CDR3 has 16 amino acids. In germline, CDR1 is SQVTM, CDR2 ANQGSEA. The junction had 11 bases not matched to a gene; V was cut back by 6 bases and J by 3 bases.